This T cell receptor beta chain is drawn from a study of blood T cell repertoires in COVID-19. Produced via immunoSEQ multiplex PCR; TCRdb's table is partial and in-frame only. The data hold 130,000 to 150,000 clones, with 89% observed a single time. This CDR3 spans 18 amino acids. Germline CDR1 is MNHNS and CDR2 is SASEGT. J lost 5 bases, V lost 2 bases, and 14 bases had no gene match. Sequencing was carried out using peripheral blood. This clonotype was sampled from a human donor in a cohort sampled during active COVID-19. The chain carries TRBV6-1 and TRBJ2-5, with 10 bases lining up with TRBD2. In DNA, the CDR3 is TGTGCCAGCAGTGAACGGTCGGGTAGCGGGGGGCCGGGGGAGACCCAGTACTTC. It specifies CASSERSGSGGPGETQYF.